This is a list of T cell receptor beta chains from one sample in a study of control samples from healthy donors and cancer patients. Libraries were prepared by immunoSEQ multiplex PCR; TCRdb keeps only in-frame clonotypes and omits some of them. The sample includes around 120,000 clones, 80% to 90% of them seen just once. Sample: blood. These receptors originate from a man in his 60s in good health. Both conserved end residues are part of each CDR3. Each record gives: clone size, J gene, D gene, V gene, CDR3 DNA, CDR3 protein. A D gene is named only where the DNA matches it firmly. A clone size is listed for some rows: how often the clone was seen (once, few, many), or a class if it is expanded.

>.|TRBJ1-5|.|TRBV7-2
TGTGCCAGCAGCTTAGGCCAGGATAGCAATCAGCCCCAGCATTTT
CASSLGQDSNQPQHF
>once|TRBJ1-1|.|TRBV19
TGTGCCAGTAGTGCTACCGGGACCCGACAACTGAACACTGAAGCTTTCTTT
CASSATGTRQLNTEAFF
>.|TRBJ2-7|TRBD2|TRBV15
TGTGCCACCGGCCCCGGGCGGGGGGGCAACTTAGGCTACGAGCAGTACTTC
CATGPGRGGNLGYEQYF
>.|TRBJ2-2|.|TRBV28
TGTGCCAGCAGTTTCGAGACCGGGGAGCTGTTTTTT
CASSFETGELFF
>.|TRBJ2-1|.|TRBV6-2/TRBV6-3
TGTGCCAGCAGTTACAAGCCGTGGTTAGTTCGGAAGCAGTTCTTC
CASSYKPWLVRKQFF
>few|TRBJ1-5|.|TRBV28
TGTGCCAGCAGTTTCCGTCAGGGACACCAGCCCCAGCATTTT
CASSFRQGHQPQHF
>.|TRBJ2-7|.|TRBV7-2
TGTGCCAGCAGCTTATTCGGATCTGGGAATTACGAGCAGTACTTC
CASSLFGSGNYEQYF
>once|TRBJ2-1|TRBD2|TRBV4-1
TGCGCCAGCAGCCAAAAGGGTCTAGCGGGGGGCTCCTACAATGAGCAGTTCTTC
CASSQKGLAGGSYNEQFF
>.|TRBJ1-6|TRBD1|TRBV3-1/TRBV3-2
TGTGCCAGCAGGACGGGGACAGGGACTAATTCACCCCTCCACTTT
CASRTGTGTNSPLHF
>few|TRBJ1-5|.|TRBV27
TGTGCCAGCAGGGTAGCGGGACTGAATCAGCCCCAGCATTTT
CASRVAGLNQPQHF